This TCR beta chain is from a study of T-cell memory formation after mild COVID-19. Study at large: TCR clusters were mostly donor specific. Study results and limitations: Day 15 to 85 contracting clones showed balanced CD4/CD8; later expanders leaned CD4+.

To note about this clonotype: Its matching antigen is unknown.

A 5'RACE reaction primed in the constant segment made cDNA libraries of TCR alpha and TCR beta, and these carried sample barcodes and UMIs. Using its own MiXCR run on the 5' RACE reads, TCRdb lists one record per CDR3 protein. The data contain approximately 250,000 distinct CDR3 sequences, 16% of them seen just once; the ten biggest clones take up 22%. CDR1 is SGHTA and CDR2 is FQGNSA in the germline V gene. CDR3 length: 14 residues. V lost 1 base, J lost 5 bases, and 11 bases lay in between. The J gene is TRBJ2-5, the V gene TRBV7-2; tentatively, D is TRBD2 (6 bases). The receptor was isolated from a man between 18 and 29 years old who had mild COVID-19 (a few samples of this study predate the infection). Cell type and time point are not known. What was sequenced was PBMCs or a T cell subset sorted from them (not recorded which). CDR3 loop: CASSLGGERETQYF. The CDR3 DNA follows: TGTGCCAGCAGCTTAGGGGGGGAAAGGGAGACCCAGTACTTC.